The 32 T cell receptor beta chains below all came from one sample that was sequenced in a study of T-cell reconstitution after alpha-beta-depleted transplantation in children. Study conclusions and caveats: One year after transplant, T-cell counts and diversity came mostly from newly produced T cells.

Unique molecular identifiers were used in preparing the TCRbeta library. Each CDR3 protein gets one entry after TCRdb re-called the PCR reads with MiXCR. The sample comprises some 300,000 distinct CDR3 sequences, roughly 8.2% of which are singletons, and 9.1% rests with the top ten. Their specific antigens are unknown. Source: peripheral blood, taken 360 days after TCRalphabeta/CD19-depleted stem cell transplant. Receptors originate from a female patient aged 2 to 10 who had a stem cell transplant for Fanconi anemia, so the T cells may come from the graft donor.

Many counts were recorded for this clonotype. The gene calls are TRBV2 and TRBJ2-2; 8 bases align to TRBD1. Germline CDR1 SNHLY, CDR2 FYNNEI. This CDR3 is 14 amino acids long. The V gene end was trimmed by 7 bases and the J gene end by 2 bases; junction bases not matched to a gene: 3. DNA for the CDR3: TGTGCCAGCACAGGGGGCGTTAACACCGGGGAGCTGTTTTTT. Residues: CASTGGVNTGELFF.

This clonotype was seen more than once but under ten times. The CDR3 bases are TGTGCCAGCAGTTCCCTGGTAGTGGGAGGTGTGGCAGATACGCAGTATTTT. Protein: CASSSLVVGGVADTQYF. The rearrangement uses TRBV28 and TRBJ2-3, with TRBD2 as a possible D gene (6 bases). The CDR3 has 17 residues. Germline CDR1 MDHEN, CDR2 SYDVKM. The V end was cut by 4 bases, the J end by 4 bases, with 21 bases between. Full variable domain (missing parts from reference TRBV28 and TRBJ2-3): DVKVTQSSRYLVKRTGEKVFLECVQDMDHENMFWYRQDPGLGLRLIYFSYDVKMKEKGDIPEGYSVSREKKERFSLILESASTNQTSMYLCASSSLVVGGVADTQYFGPGTRLTVL.

The gene calls are TRBV3-1 and TRBJ1-5; no firm D call. V lost 0 bases and J lost 5, with 14 bases in between. The CDR3 totals 16 residues. Germline CDR1 and CDR2: LGHDT and YNNKEL (reference sequence). CDR3 loop: CASSQDSAPGYQPQHF. Written as DNA, the CDR3 is TGTGCCAGCAGCCAAGACTCAGCCCCGGGCTATCAGCCCCAGCATTTT.

This clonotype occurred many times. The rearrangement joins TRBV5-1 to TRBJ2-3, with D perhaps TRBD1 (7 bases). The germline V gene has CDR1 SGHRS and CDR2 YFSETQ. Trimming removed 2 bases from V and 1 base from J, with 8 bases in between. CDR3 length: 14 amino acids. CDR3 bases: TGCGCCAGCAGCTTCAGGGGGGGCACAGATACGCAGTATTTT. The encoded protein is CASSFRGGTDTQYF.

This clonotype occurred many times. The rearrangement uses TRBV7-2 and TRBJ2-4, with TRBD2 as a possible D gene (5 bases). The CDR3 contains 15 residues. V was trimmed by 1 base and J by 0 bases, leaving 7 bases between them. The germline CDR1 and CDR2 sequences are SGHTA and FQGNSA. The DNA for the CDR3 is TGTGCCAGCAGCTTAGGAGGGCTAGCCAAAAACATTCAGTACTTC. Translated, it gives CASSLGGLAKNIQYF. Together with reference TRBV7-2 and TRBJ2-4, the CDR3 gives the full variable domain: GAGVSQSPSNKVTEKGKDVELRCDPISGHTALYWYRQSLGQGLEFLIYFQGNSAPDKSGLPSDRFSAERTGGSVSTLTIQRTQQEDSAVYLCASSLGGLAKNIQYFGAGTRLSVL.

The rearrangement joins TRBV3-1 to TRBJ1-2, with 8 bases aligning to TRBD1. The V gene end was trimmed by 5 bases and the J gene end by 7 bases; junction bases not matched to a gene: 6. This CDR3 comprises 13 residues. Per the germline V gene, CDR1 is LGHDT and CDR2 is YNNKEL (reference sequence). The CDR3 region has the DNA TGTGCCAGCAGCGTTGGGACAGGTACTGGCTACACCTTC. Its protein is CASSVGTGTGYTF.

This clonotype came up many times. The J gene is TRBJ2-5, the V gene TRBV21-1; no DNA check was done on the table's D call, TRBD1. TRBV21-1 is shown as a pseudogene. The length of the CDR3 is 15 residues. CDR3 nucleotide sequence: TGTGCCAGCAAAACCCCCCCTCGGGTGGCGGAGACCCAGTACTTC. Translated: CASKTPPRVAETQYF.

J is TRBJ1-3 and V is TRBV5-6, with unresolved D. CDR3 size: 15 residues. Deletions cut 2 bases from V and 4 bases from J, with 13 bases between. Germline lookup yields CDR1 SGHDT and CDR2 YYEEEE. The CDR3 DNA is TGTGCCAGCAGCTTTTCGGTTGTTCTCGGAAACACCATATATTTT. Translation: CASSFSVVLGNTIYF.

This clonotype was counted many times. V and J are TRBV4-2 and TRBJ2-5; 8 positions match TRBD2. J gave up 2 bases and V 6 bases, and 14 bases lay outside the gene matches. Germline V CDR1 and CDR2: LGHNA, YNFKEQ. The CDR3 runs to 17 residues. CDR3 amino acids: CASRGGKAGALQETQYF. The CDR3, as DNA: TGTGCCAGCAGGGGGGGAAAAGCGGGGGCCTTGCAAGAGACCCAGTACTTC.

CDR3 DNA: TGCAGTGCTACTCCCAGTCTAGTCGAGGAGCAGTACTTC. Translated, it gives CSATPSLVEEQYF. The chain employs TRBV20-1 and TRBJ2-7; no firm D call. The germline V and J ends were trimmed by 4 bases and 7 bases, with 17 bases remaining between them. The CDR3 spans 13 residues. Looked up from germline, CDR1 is DFQATT and CDR2 is SNEGSKA (reference sequence).

The chain is built from TRBV7-9 and TRBJ2-7, with 7 positions matching TRBD1. Trimming cost V 3 bases and J 1 base; bases outside gene matches: 6. This CDR3 contains 15 residues. CDR1 SEHNR and CDR2 FQNEAQ come from the germline V gene (reference sequence). CDR3 amino acids: CASSLGQLLSYEQYF. The CDR3 DNA reads TGTGCCAGCAGCTTGGGACAGCTATTATCCTACGAGCAGTACTTC.

The chain employs TRBV11-1 and TRBJ2-7; D uncertain. V lost 2 bases, J lost 2 bases, and 22 bases lay in between. Per germline, CDR1 SGHAT and CDR2 FQDESV (reference sequence). CDR3 length: 18 residues. CDR3 loop: CASSLPLAGRAGPYEQYF. CDR3 DNA: TGTGCCAGCAGCTTACCCCTGGCCGGTCGGGCCGGTCCCTACGAGCAGTACTTC.

The table lists this clonotype with many counts. V gene TRBV12-3 or TRBV12-4 combines with J gene TRBJ2-3, with D uncertain. The CDR3 sequence is 14 residues long. The V end lost 3 bases, the J end lost 4 bases, and 11 bases lay between the germline ends. The CDR3 DNA sequence: TGTGCCAGCAGTTTCACCCGGACGGCAGATACGCAGTATTTT. It translates to CASSFTRTADTQYF.

At least ten counts were recorded for this clonotype. CDR3 bases: TGTGCCAGCAGATCCGGACAGGCAAAGAACACTGAAGCTTTCTTT. It encodes CASRSGQAKNTEAFF. The genes are TRBV6-5 and TRBJ1-1, with 7 bases fitting TRBD1. The junction had 8 bases not matched to a gene; V was cut back by 6 bases and J by 1 base. The CDR3 spans 15 residues. Germline lookup yields CDR1 MNHEY and CDR2 SVGAGI.

This chain links TRBV2 with TRBJ1-5, with D maybe TRBD1 (6 bases). This CDR3 comprises 15 residues. CDR1 and CDR2 from the germline V gene are SNHLY and FYNNEI. Deletions cut 6 bases from V and 0 bases from J, with 12 bases between. Here the CDR3 reads CASRRGWNSNQPQHF. The CDR3 region has the DNA TGTGCCAGCAGGAGGGGGTGGAATAGCAATCAGCCCCAGCATTTT.

This clonotype was observed many times. The chain recombines TRBV20-1 with TRBJ1-6; possible D gene TRBD1, 5 bases. The CDR3 has 13 amino acids. Per the germline V gene, CDR1 is DFQATT and CDR2 is SNEGSKA (reference sequence). The V gene lost 1 base and the J gene lost 10 bases, with 11 bases spanning the gap. CDR3 residues: CSARVGPSSPLHF. In DNA form, the CDR3 reads TGCAGTGCTAGAGTGGGACCGTCCTCACCCCTCCACTTT.

This clonotype was seen a handful of times. The V gene is TRBV11-2, the J gene TRBJ1-2; no definite D call. The length of the CDR3 is 14 residues. The V gene lost 1 base and the J gene lost 4 bases, with 10 bases spanning the gap. Germline values: CDR1 SGHAT, CDR2 FQNNGV. Here the CDR3 reads CASSLGPLLYGYTF. As DNA, the CDR3 is TGTGCCAGCAGCTTAGGGCCTCTACTCTATGGCTACACCTTC.

This chain connects TRBV7-2 to TRBJ2-2; 11 bases are shared with TRBD2. Germline CDR1 and CDR2: SGHTA and FQGNSA. This CDR3 is 16 amino acids long. V lost 5 bases to trimming and J lost 7 bases; unmatched junction nucleotides: 9. The CDR3 is CASSPIAGGPIGELFF. For the CDR3, the DNA is TGTGCCAGCAGCCCTATAGCGGGGGGGCCTATCGGGGAGCTGTTTTTT.

This clonotype was seen more than once but under ten times. The J gene is TRBJ2-7, the V gene TRBV6-5; no clear D gene. The CDR3 runs 15 residues. Trimming left V 2 bases short and J 2 bases short, with 13 bases between. Germline values: CDR1 MNHEY, CDR2 SVGAGI. DNA of the CDR3: TGTGCCAGCAGTTACGATCCCCCCAGGCCCTACGAGCAGTACTTC. This codes for CASSYDPPRPYEQYF.

This clonotype was seen ten or more times. The genes are TRBV29-1 and TRBJ2-5; possible D gene TRBD2, 5 bases. V was shortened by 3 bases and J by 4 bases, with 15 bases between the two germline ends. Germline assignment: CDR1 SQVTM and CDR2 ANQGSEA. This CDR3 is built from 14 residues. CDR3 amino acids: CSVEAPGVGETQYF. The DNA of the CDR3 is TGCAGCGTTGAGGCCCCCGGGGTGGGAGAGACCCAGTACTTC.

CDR3 protein: CASSPPAGHLYGYTF. The CDR3 coding sequence is TGTGCCAGCTCACCACCGGCAGGGCACCTTTATGGCTACACCTTC. This chain connects TRBV18 to TRBJ1-2; D is possibly TRBD1 (5 bases). The CDR3 is made up of 15 amino acids. CDR1 and CDR2 from the germline V gene are KGHSH and LQKENI. Between the trimmed V and J ends, which lost 0 bases and 5 bases, there was a span of 13 bases.

This clonotype was picked up a small number of times. The CDR3 nucleotides read TGTGCCAGCAGCTCTACGGGAGGCCGCACAGATACGCAGTATTTT. This translates into CASSSTGGRTDTQYF. The chain uses TRBV7-2 and TRBJ2-3, with TRBD2 matching over 7 bases. This CDR3 is built from 15 residues. Germline V gene lookup returns CDR1 SGHTA and CDR2 FQGNSA. V shed 4 bases, J shed 1 base, and the junction held 5 bases outside the gene matches.

J is TRBJ2-7 and V is TRBV12-3 or TRBV12-4; 12 bases are a match to TRBD1. Trimming took 5 bases from V and 3 from J; bases not matched to a gene: 11. The CDR3 spans 17 residues. The DNA for the CDR3 is TGTGCCAGCAGTACAGCCTTGGGGACAGGGGGCTTCTACGAGCAGTACTTC. Its protein product is CASSTALGTGGFYEQYF.

This clonotype was recorded at least ten times. The chain combines TRBV10-3 with TRBJ2-3; unclear D gene. Germline CDR1 ENHRY, CDR2 SYGVKD. There are 15 residues in the CDR3. Deletions cut 8 bases from V and 0 bases from J, with 15 bases between. In DNA, the CDR3 is TGTGCCATCGGGCACAGCAGTGCTAGCACAGATACGCAGTATTTT. Translating gives CAIGHSSASTDTQYF.

This clonotype has at least ten counts. This chain joins TRBV5-1 and TRBJ2-7, with D possibly matching TRBD2 (5 bases). V was clipped by 0 bases and J by 0 bases, with 10 bases between them. CDR3 length: 15 residues. Germline V gives CDR1 SGHRS, CDR2 YFSETQ. CDR3 bases: TGCGCCAGCAGCTTGGGAGGGTCTAGCTCCTACGAGCAGTACTTC. It encodes CASSLGGSSSYEQYF.

There are many counts of this clonotype. The chain uses TRBV5-1 and TRBJ2-1; D remains ambiguous. Germline CDR1 is SGHRS and CDR2 is YFSETQ. Trimming removed 5 bases from V and 2 bases from J, with 11 bases in between. The CDR3 has 14 residues. In nucleotides, the CDR3 is TGCGCCAGCAGAGAGTGGGCGACCTACAATGAGCAGTTCTTC. It translates to CASREWATYNEQFF.

This clonotype was found a few times. The V gene is TRBV11-2, the J gene TRBJ2-1, with 7 nucleotides matching TRBD1. Per the germline V gene, CDR1 is SGHAT and CDR2 is FQNNGV. J was trimmed by 5 bases and V by 3 bases; bases with no gene match: 4. The length of the CDR3 is 14 residues. CDR3 sequence: CASSLTGYDNEQFF. For the CDR3, the DNA is TGTGCCAGCAGCTTGACAGGGTACGACAATGAGCAGTTCTTC.

In this sample, this clonotype turned up many times. The rearrangement joins TRBV20-1 to TRBJ1-2, with no clear D. Germline V gene lookup returns CDR1 DFQATT and CDR2 SNEGSKA (reference sequence). The CDR3 is 13 residues long. V lost 5 bases and J 4 bases, leaving 14 bases between the germline ends. The CDR3 sequence: CSASPVPLYGYTF. The CDR3 nucleotides read TGCAGTGCTTCCCCAGTACCACTCTATGGCTACACCTTC.

The rearrangement uses TRBV11-3 and TRBJ2-5; the D gene is possibly TRBD2 (5 bases). V was shortened by 5 bases and J by 2 bases, with 15 bases between the two germline ends. Germline loops: CDR1 SGHNT, CDR2 YENEEA. The CDR3 has 15 amino acids. CDR3 protein: CASSKSGSVQETQYF. DNA of the CDR3: TGTGCCAGCAGCAAAAGCGGTTCAGTTCAAGAGACCCAGTACTTC.

This clonotype was recorded at least ten times. The CDR3 spells CASSWGAGSPQNEQFF. For the CDR3, the DNA is TGCGCCAGCAGTTGGGGCGCGGGATCCCCTCAGAATGAGCAGTTCTTC. The rearrangement links TRBV5-1 to TRBJ2-1; D may be TRBD2 (6 bases). The CDR3 is 16 amino acids. The V gene lost 5 bases and the J gene lost 7 bases, with 22 bases spanning the gap. Germline V gives CDR1 SGHRS, CDR2 YFSETQ.

The CDR3 DNA is TGCAGCGTTTCGACGGCGTTCTCGGGCGCGCTCTCTGGAAACACCATATATTTT. Protein product: CSVSTAFSGALSGNTIYF. The V call is TRBV29-1, the J call TRBJ1-3; D ambiguous. Looked up from germline, CDR1 is SQVTM and CDR2 is ANQGSEA. V was cut by 5 bases and J by 0 bases, with 23 bases left in between. The CDR3 is 18 amino acids.

This clonotype was counted many times. The CDR3 nucleotides are TGTGCCAGCAGCCAAGATCAGGGAGGCAGCGGCTACACCTTC. Translation gives CASSQDQGGSGYTF. This chain connects TRBV14 to TRBJ1-2, with D tentatively TRBD1 (5 bases). Germline V gives CDR1 SGHDN, CDR2 FVKESK. The CDR3 length is 14 residues. V dropped 0 bases and J dropped 8 bases, with 13 bases sitting between them.